Shown below are 16 T cell receptor beta chains from a single sample sequenced in a study of beta chain features in type 1 diabetes. The study, taken as a whole, reports: All four CD4+ subsets from Type 1 diabetes patients carried moderately but significantly shorter TCRB CDR3s.

Expressed TCRB transcripts were sequenced, since all the RNA that had been isolated was reverse transcribed. Produced via immunoSEQ multiplex PCR; TCRdb's table is partial and in-frame only. The top ten clones hold over 0.1% of a sample with over 600,000 clones, roughly 12% of them seen once. These receptors' antigens are unknown. Sequences were obtained from naive CD4+ T cells from blood. Source of these receptors: a man aged 30-40 years with type 1 diabetes.

The sample holds a few counts of this clone. V usage is TRBV20-1 and J usage is TRBJ1-2, with TRBD1 matching over 8 bases. Trimming took 5 bases from V and 6 from J; bases not matched to a gene: 2. This CDR3 is 11 amino acids long. Germline loops: CDR1 DFQATT, CDR2 SNEGSKA (reference sequence). CDR3 coding DNA: TGCAGTGCTCCACAGGGGGATGGCTACACCTTC. Amino acid sequence: CSAPQGDGYTF.

The chain has TRBV9 and TRBJ2-4; 9 bases map to TRBD1. V trimming: 3 bases; J trimming: 4 bases; junction bases outside the gene matches: 2. From germline, CDR1 is SGDLS and CDR2 YYNGEE. This CDR3 contains 14 residues. The CDR3 DNA sequence: TGTGCCAGCAGCGCTGGGACAGGGAAAAACATTCAGTACTTC. Amino acids: CASSAGTGKNIQYF.

V usage is TRBV2 and J usage is TRBJ1-2; D ambiguous. The CDR3 length is 14 residues. The germline V gene encodes CDR1 SNHLY and CDR2 FYNNEI. V lost 6 bases and J 3 bases, leaving 14 bases between the germline ends. In DNA form, the CDR3 reads TGTGCCAGCAGAAAAATGGGTACTGACTATGGCTACACCTTC. Amino acid sequence: CASRKMGTDYGYTF.

This chain connects TRBV27 to TRBJ1-2, with D unclear. The CDR3 length is 15 residues. Trimming shortened V by 2 bases and J by 1 base, and 11 bases separated the two germline ends. From germline, CDR1 is MNHEY and CDR2 SMNVEV (reference sequence). The CDR3 spells CASSLHPKLNYGYTF. In DNA form, the CDR3 reads TGTGCCAGCAGTTTACACCCCAAACTTAACTATGGCTACACCTTC.

The rearrangement links TRBV18 to TRBJ1-2; no definite D call. Per germline, CDR1 KGHSH and CDR2 LQKENI. Trimming cost V 5 bases and J 3 bases, with 10 bases left between them. CDR3 length equals 13 residues. The CDR3 sequence: CASSSGVDYGYTF. In DNA form, the CDR3 reads TGTGCCAGCTCATCCGGGGTCGACTATGGCTACACCTTC.

This clone was recorded a few times. The V and J genes are TRBV5-1 and TRBJ2-7; D ambiguous. The germline V and J ends were trimmed by 5 bases and 7 bases, with 19 bases remaining between them. The V gene's germline CDR1 is SGHRS and CDR2 YFSETQ. CDR3 length: 14 amino acids. As DNA, the CDR3 is TGCGCCAGCAGACCTGGACGGCAATTTGAAGAGCAGTACTTC. Translation: CASRPGRQFEEQYF.

Only a few counts were recorded for this clone. V usage is TRBV6-6 and J usage is TRBJ1-4, with D possibly being TRBD1 (6 bases). Germline V gives CDR1 MNHNY, CDR2 SVGAGI (reference sequence). Trimming removed 0 bases at V and 5 bases at J, with 10 bases between. The CDR3 spans 15 residues. The CDR3 region is CASSYSGAKNEKLFF. Here the CDR3 DNA reads TGTGCCAGCAGTTACTCGGGGGCGAAAAATGAAAAACTGTTTTTT.

The chain employs TRBV9 and TRBJ1-6; 8 bases are a match to TRBD1. The CDR3 runs to 14 residues. J gave up 14 bases and V 0 bases, and 7 bases lay outside the gene matches. Germline CDR1 reads SGDLS; CDR2 reads YYNGEE. For the CDR3, the DNA is TGTGCCAGCAGCGTAGCCCAGGGGGCAGGGGCCCTCCACTTT. Amino acid sequence: CASSVAQGAGALHF.

The V call is TRBV10-3, the J call TRBJ2-3; TRBD2 agrees at 13 bases. V lost 9 bases, J lost 5 bases, and 8 bases stayed unmatched. The germline CDR1 and CDR2 sequences are ENHRY and SYGVKD. The CDR3 totals 15 residues. CDR3 in amino acids: CAISLAGGPEDTQYF. CDR3 in DNA: TGTGCCATATCACTAGCGGGGGGGCCTGAAGATACGCAGTATTTT.

The chain uses TRBV29-1 and TRBJ2-5; D uncertain. Trimming removed 0 bases from V and 3 bases from J, with 11 bases in between. The CDR3 is made up of 14 amino acids. Germline V gene lookup returns CDR1 SQVTM and CDR2 ANQGSEA. The CDR3 nucleotides are TGCAGCGTTGAAGATTTCTTACGGAAAGAGACCCAGTACTTC. It specifies CSVEDFLRKETQYF.

The chain couples TRBV4-3 to TRBJ2-3; 9 positions match TRBD1. The junction had 7 bases not matched to a gene; V was cut back by 2 bases and J by 7 bases. The germline V gene encodes CDR1 LGHNA and CDR2 YSLEER. This CDR3 spans 15 amino acids. Here the CDR3 reads CASSQHRDRVNTQYF. In nucleotides, the CDR3 is TGCGCCAGCAGCCAACACCGGGACAGGGTAAATACGCAGTATTTT.

This chain connects TRBV7-6 to TRBJ1-1; D is unresolved. V was trimmed by 2 bases and J by 0 bases, leaving 7 bases between them. This CDR3 region has 14 residues. The germline V gene encodes CDR1 SGHVS and CDR2 FNYEAQ. As DNA, the CDR3 is TGTGCCAGCAGCTTAACAGCAATGAACACTGAAGCTTTCTTT. Protein product: CASSLTAMNTEAFF. The full variable domain, completed using reference TRBV7-6 and TRBJ1-1, is GAGVSQSPRYKVTKRGQDVALRCDPISGHVSLYWYRQALGQGPEFLTYFNYEAQQDKSGLPNDRFSAERPEGSISTLTIQRTEQRDSAMYRCASSLTAMNTEAFFGQGTRLTVV.

This clone has a handful of counts. The CDR3 here is CASSLSPHEQYF. The CDR3 DNA sequence: TGTGCCAGCAGCTTAAGCCCTCACGAGCAGTACTTC. The gene calls are TRBV13 and TRBJ2-5; D ambiguous. The assigned J gene may be wrong: the sequence end matches TRBJ2-7 better. Germline V gene sequence: CDR1 PRHDT, CDR2 FYEKMQ (reference sequence). CDR3 size: 12 residues.

V is TRBV4-2 and J is TRBJ1-6, with 7 bases identical to TRBD1. This CDR3 has 19 residues. J lost 0 bases, V lost 1 base, and 9 bases had no gene match. Per germline, CDR1 LGHNA and CDR2 YNFKEQ. CDR3 loop: CASSQARGRGSSYNSPLHF. As DNA, the CDR3 is TGTGCCAGCAGCCAAGCTCGGGGCAGGGGGAGCTCCTATAATTCACCCCTCCACTTT.

This clone turned up a few times. V and J are TRBV4-3 and TRBJ2-4; D is undetermined. The CDR3 has 15 amino acids. Per the germline V gene, CDR1 is LGHNA and CDR2 is YSLEER. V was cut by 0 bases and J by 2 bases, with 8 bases left in between. CDR3 DNA: TGCGCCAGCAGCCAAGACCGGACCTCCAAAAACATTCAGTACTTC. It specifies CASSQDRTSKNIQYF.

This clone came up a few times. The CDR3, as DNA: TGTGCCAGCAGCTTAGGAGTAGGGTTGACTAATGAAAAACTGTTTTTT. This encodes CASSLGVGLTNEKLFF. This chain links TRBV7-2 with TRBJ1-4; D not certain. V was shortened by 1 base and J by 2 bases, with 11 bases between the two germline ends. From germline, CDR1 is SGHTA and CDR2 FQGNSA. This CDR3 spans 16 amino acids. Using reference TRBV7-2 and TRBJ1-4 for the parts outside the CDR3, the full variable domain is GAGVSQSPSNKVTEKGKDVELRCDPISGHTALYWYRQSLGQGLEFLIYFQGNSAPDKSGLPSDRFSAERTGGSVSTLTIQRTQQEDSAVYLCASSLGVGLTNEKLFFGSGTQLSVL.